These 17 T cell receptor beta chains were all obtained from the same sample, sequenced in a study of blood T cells in healthy people across ages. A second roughly 6 to 11 cycle PCR used barcoded and J-beta primers. MiXCR, run by TCRdb on the 5' RACE reads, gives a single entry per CDR3 protein. The profile shows hundreds of thousands of distinct CDR3 sequences, under 25% of them singletons. The sample comprised blood. These receptors came from a man aged 65 to 85 in good health.

The rearrangement uses TRBV20-1 and TRBJ2-2; 9 bases are shared with TRBD2. This CDR3 contains 17 residues. Germline CDR1 is DFQATT and CDR2 is SNEGSKA (reference sequence). The trim removed 2 bases at V and 0 bases at J, leaving 7 bases unmatched. The CDR3 spells CSARKREDLSNTGELFF. The CDR3 region has the DNA TGCAGTGCTAGAAAGCGGGAGGACCTGTCGAACACCGGGGAGCTGTTTTTT.

The rearrangement links TRBV12-3 or TRBV12-4 to TRBJ1-2, with D possibly being TRBD1 (6 bases). Trimming stripped 5 bases from V and 6 bases from J, with 13 bases between. This CDR3 is 13 amino acids long. The CDR3 here is CASSRQEINGYTF. The CDR3 coding sequence is TGTGCCAGCAGTCGACAGGAGATAAATGGCTACACCTTC.

This clonotype appeared a few times. V and J are TRBV7-9 and TRBJ2-1; D is perhaps TRBD2 (6 bases). The CDR3 length is 19 residues. V was shortened by 7 bases and J by 7 bases, with 32 bases between the two germline ends. Germline CDR1 and CDR2: SEHNR and FQNEAQ (reference sequence). This CDR3 is CASTKAGPTNPGVRNEQFF. DNA for the CDR3: TGTGCCAGCACCAAGGCCGGACCTACGAATCCGGGGGTTAGGAATGAGCAGTTCTTC. Complete variable domain (other parts from reference TRBV7-9 and TRBJ2-1): DTGVSQNPRHKITKRGQNVTFRCDPISEHNRLYWYRQTLGQGPEFLTYFQNEAQLEKSRLLSDRFSAERPKGSFSTLEIQRTEQGDSAMYLCASTKAGPTNPGVRNEQFFGPGTRLTVL.

The chain recombines TRBV20-1 with TRBJ2-3; a possible D gene is TRBD2 (6 bases). The CDR3 length is 15 residues. Deletions cut 1 base from V and 1 base from J, with 12 bases between. Germline lookup yields CDR1 DFQATT and CDR2 SNEGSKA (reference sequence). DNA of the CDR3: TGCAGTGCTAGAGTAGGCGGGATCCGCACAGATACGCAGTATTTT. Translation gives CSARVGGIRTDTQYF.

V usage is TRBV5-1 and J usage is TRBJ2-1, with 9 bases lining up with TRBD2. The germline CDR1 and CDR2 sequences are SGHRS and YFSETQ. The V segment lost 0 bases and the J segment 3 bases; nucleotides outside the gene matches: 1. The CDR3 has 15 amino acids. CDR3 loop: CASSLGGRVYNEQFF. The CDR3 DNA sequence: TGCGCCAGCAGCTTGGGCGGGAGGGTCTACAATGAGCAGTTCTTC.

V is TRBV19 and J is TRBJ2-5; D remains ambiguous. V was clipped by 0 bases and J by 2 bases, with 4 bases between them. The CDR3 loop spans 13 amino acids. Germline CDR1 reads LNHDA; CDR2 reads SQIVND (reference sequence). CDR3 residues: CASSIDGQETQYF. CDR3 nucleotides: TGTGCCAGTAGTATAGACGGGCAAGAGACCCAGTACTTC.

This chain links TRBV5-1 with TRBJ2-5, with D perhaps matching TRBD1 or TRBD2 (6 bases each). This CDR3 comprises 15 residues. The germline V gene has CDR1 SGHRS and CDR2 YFSETQ. Trimming took 10 bases from V and 2 from J, leaving 21 bases between them. CDR3 loop: CASQEGVEIQETQYF. The CDR3, as DNA: TGCGCCTCGCAGGAGGGGGTAGAAATTCAAGAGACCCAGTACTTC.

Concerning this clonotype: The conserved phenylalanine or tryptophan normally closing the CDR3 is absent here, so this likely arose from a read error. This sequence joins TRBV7-9 and TRBJ1-4; 10 bases map to TRBD1. The CDR3 consists of 15 residues. The J segment lost 2 bases and the V segment lost 4 bases, leaving 1 base of the junction unmatched. In germline, CDR1 is SEHNR, CDR2 FQNEAQ (reference sequence). Here the CDR3 DNA reads TGTGCCAGCAGCTCGACAGGGGGCACTAATGAAAAACTGTTTTCT. Residues: CASSSTGGTNEKLFS.

This clonotype was counted a few times. The V call is TRBV29-1, the J call TRBJ2-3; 7 nucleotides line up with TRBD1. In germline, CDR1 is SQVTM, CDR2 ANQGSEA. J lost 4 bases, V lost 6 bases, and 13 bases had no gene match. This CDR3 comprises 15 residues. This chain's CDR3 is CSVEGAFGQSDTQYF. The CDR3 bases are TGCAGCGTAGAGGGGGCCTTTGGACAATCAGATACGCAGTATTTT.

There are a few counts of this clonotype. This chain links TRBV29-1 with TRBJ2-5, with D unresolved. V was cut by 7 bases and J by 2 bases, with 11 bases left in between. CDR1 and CDR2 from the germline V gene are SQVTM and ANQGSEA. The CDR3 is made up of 12 amino acids. The CDR3 nucleotides are TGCAGCGAAAAGGACGGGCAAGAGACCCAGTACTTC. Translation: CSEKDGQETQYF.

The CDR3 sequence is CASSDPGPETQYF. CDR3 nucleotides: TGTGCCAGCAGTGACCCAGGACCAGAGACCCAGTACTTC. This sequence joins TRBV6-1 and TRBJ2-1; D unresolved. The end of the DNA is better explained by TRBJ2-5, so the J call may be wrong. Germline lookup yields CDR1 MNHNS and CDR2 SASEGT. The CDR3 extends over 13 amino acids.

This clonotype was observed a few times. The chain employs TRBV2 and TRBJ1-5; D may be TRBD1 (5 bases). Germline-derived CDR1 and CDR2 are SNHLY and FYNNEI. Trimming took off 3 bases at V and 1 base at J, with 10 bases between the two ends. The CDR3 loop spans 15 amino acids. In DNA form, the CDR3 reads TGTGCCAGCAGTGAGGAGGGGAAGAGCAATCAGCCCCAGCATTTT. Residues: CASSEEGKSNQPQHF.

This clonotype has a single count. The chain joins TRBV20-1 to TRBJ2-4; 10 nucleotides match TRBD2. The CDR3 has 14 amino acids. Germline V gene sequence: CDR1 DFQATT, CDR2 SNEGSKA (reference sequence). The trim removed 6 bases at V and 5 bases at J, leaving 7 bases unmatched. The CDR3 here is CSARTSGGENIQYF. The CDR3 DNA reads as TGCAGTGCGAGGACTAGCGGAGGAGAAAACATTCAGTACTTC.

This clonotype has a handful of counts. A much larger clone lies a single base off, so this may be a read error. The chain has TRBV24-1 and TRBJ2-5; 11 nucleotides line up with TRBD2. The J call may be faulty, since TRBJ2-1 better matches the DNA end. Germline CDR1 KGHDR, CDR2 SFDVKD. The CDR3 extends over 16 amino acids. The CDR3 here is CATSGRTSGHPLEQFF. Here the CDR3 DNA reads TGTGCCACCAGTGGTAGGACTAGCGGGCACCCCTTGGAGCAGTTCTTC.

In the case of this clonotype: This may be a read error: a much more frequent sequence differs by one nucleotide. The V call is TRBV6-2 or TRBV6-3, the J call TRBJ2-5; 9 bases are shared with TRBD1. The J call could be wrong; TRBJ2-7 is a better fit for the DNA end. The CDR3 loop spans 14 amino acids. Looked up from germline, CDR1 is MNHEY and CDR2 is SVGEGT. The CDR3 DNA follows: TGTGCCAGCAGGTTGGGACAGGGTACCTACGAGCAGTACTTC. It yields the protein CASRLGQGTYEQYF.

The chain has TRBV11-2 and TRBJ2-1; 14 bases map to TRBD2. CDR3 size: 16 residues. V gave up 6 bases and J gave up 3 bases; unmatched junction bases: 4. Looked up from germline, CDR1 is SGHAT and CDR2 is FQNNGV. CDR3 sequence (DNA): TGTGCCAGCAGTTGGGGACTAGCGGGAGTCTACAATGAGCAGTTCTTC. Translated: CASSWGLAGVYNEQFF. The entire variable domain, with the rest obtained from reference TRBV11-2 and TRBJ2-1, is as follows: EAGVAQSPRYKIIEKRQSVAFWCNPISGHATLYWYQQILGQGPKLLIQFQNNGVVDDSQLPKDRFSAERLKGVDSTLKIQPAKLEDSAVYLCASSWGLAGVYNEQFFGPGTRLTVL.

There are a few counts of this clonotype. The chain employs TRBV6-1 and TRBJ2-6; D may be TRBD1 (6 bases). This CDR3 has 18 amino acids. V lost 2 bases, J lost 1 base, and 15 bases lay in between. Germline assignment: CDR1 MNHNS and CDR2 SASEGT. Written as DNA, the CDR3 is TGTGCCAGCAGTGAACCGGGACACGAAGCTTCTGGGGCCAACGTCCTGACTTTC. Amino acids: CASSEPGHEASGANVLTF.